This T cell receptor beta chain was sequenced in a study of blood T cells in healthy people across ages. Findings and caveats of the study: Diversity of TCR beta per million T cells declined in a roughly linear way with age.

Turning to this clonotype: What it binds is unknown.

The V end lost 2 bases, the J end lost 8 bases, and 23 bases lay between the germline ends. The CDR3 totals 17 residues. The germline V gene has CDR1 SGHRS and CDR2 YFSETQ. A sample-barcoded 5' primer and a J-beta primer mix were used in a second PCR of about 7 to 11 cycles. TCRdb processed the 5' RACE reads anew with MiXCR; each CDR3 protein has one entry. This sample has about 720,000 distinct CDR3 sequences, with about a fifth found just once. Sequenced input: blood. The chain joins TRBV5-1 to TRBJ2-1; the D call may be TRBD1 or TRBD2 (7 bases each). The sequence was obtained from a man between 65 and 80 years old in good health. The CDR3 DNA reads as TGCGCCAGCAGCTTTGGTCGATTGGTCAGGGGGGGCGATGAGCAGTTCTTC. Amino acid sequence: CASSFGRLVRGGDEQFF.